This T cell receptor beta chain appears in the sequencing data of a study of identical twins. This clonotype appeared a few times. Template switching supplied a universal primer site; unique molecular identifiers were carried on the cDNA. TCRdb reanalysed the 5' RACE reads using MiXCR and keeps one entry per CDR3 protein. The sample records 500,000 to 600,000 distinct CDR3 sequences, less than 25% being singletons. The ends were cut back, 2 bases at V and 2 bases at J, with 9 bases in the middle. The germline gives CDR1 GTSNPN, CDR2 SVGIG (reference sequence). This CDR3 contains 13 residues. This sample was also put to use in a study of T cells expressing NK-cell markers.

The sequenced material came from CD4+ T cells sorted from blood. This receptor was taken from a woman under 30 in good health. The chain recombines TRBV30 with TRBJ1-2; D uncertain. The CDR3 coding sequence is TGTGCCTGGAGTCGGACGGGAAACTATGGCTACACCTTC. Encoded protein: CAWSRTGNYGYTF.